The rows below give T cell receptor beta chains drawn from one sample of a study of cytomegalovirus exposure and HLA in healthy donors. The repertoire was sequenced with immunoSEQ multiplex PCR; TCRdb's copy has only in-frame clones and lacks some. The data contain 150,000 to 200,000 clones, about 77% of them seen just once; the ten biggest clones take up roughly 7.3%. The sample consisted of PBMCs. These receptors were collected from a male donor in good health and CMV-seropositive. Each CDR3 is given with its conserved first and last residue. Fields, in order: V gene, CDR3 length, J gene, D gene, clone size, CDR3 DNA, CDR3 protein. The D gene is left open where the match is weak. Clone size appears in some rows only: once, few, many, or a class for an expanded clone.

TRBV7-9	14	TRBJ2-1	NA	NA	TGTGCCAGCAGCCAGGACTGGGTCTACAATGAGCAGTTCTTC	CASSQDWVYNEQFF
TRBV5-5	19	TRBJ2-1	NA	once	TGTGCCAGCAGCCCGACAGGGAATCTTGCGGGGGGCCAGTACAATGAGCAGTTCTTC	CASSPTGNLAGGQYNEQFF
TRBV6-1	18	TRBJ1-5	NA	NA	TGTGCCAGCAGTGGCTACTGGATGACAGTCTATAGCAATCAGCCCCAGCATTTT	CASSGYWMTVYSNQPQHF
TRBV7-2	14	TRBJ2-3	NA	NA	TGTGCCAGCAGCCGCGGGGCACAAACAGATACGCAGTATTTT	CASSRGAQTDTQYF
TRBV7-2	16	TRBJ2-3	TRBD2	NA	TGTGCCAGCAGCCCCCAAGCGGGGGGAGTCATAGATACGCAGTATTTT	CASSPQAGGVIDTQYF
TRBV10-2	18	TRBJ2-2	TRBD2	once	TGCGCCAGCAGTGAGTCGAGGACTAGCGCCCTTAACACCGGGGAGCTGTTTTTT	CASSESRTSALNTGELFF
TRBV29-1	9	TRBJ1-1	NA	NA	TGCAGCGGGGACCGGGGGGCTTTCTTT	CSGDRGAFF
TRBV4-1	16	TRBJ2-2	NA	NA	TGCGCCAGCAGCCAAGGGGGGGTAGGAAACACCGGGGAGCTGTTTTTT	CASSQGGVGNTGELFF
TRBV5-1	14	TRBJ2-7	NA	NA	TGCGCCAGCAGCTTGAAGGGGGACTCCTACGAGCAGTACTTC	CASSLKGDSYEQYF
TRBV4-1	14	TRBJ2-3	NA	NA	TGCGCCAGCAGCCAAGATGACATCACAGATACGCAGTATTTT	CASSQDDITDTQYF
TRBV4-1	15	TRBJ2-7	TRBD2	NA	TGCGCCAGCAGCCCCGTTGGCGGGGGGGCCTACGAGCAGTACTTC	CASSPVGGGAYEQYF
TRBV9	15	TRBJ2-5	NA	NA	TGTGCCAGCAGCGAGGTGGGACTCTTGAAAGAGACCCAGTACTTC	CASSEVGLLKETQYF
TRBV18	14	TRBJ1-1	TRBD1	NA	TGTGCCAGCTCACAAGGACAGGCGAGAACTGAAGCTTTCTTT	CASSQGQARTEAFF
TRBV7-8	17	TRBJ1-3	NA	NA	TGTGCCAGCAGCTTAGGCGGGGGGATCTCCTCTGGAAACACCATATATTTT	CASSLGGGISSGNTIYF
TRBV6-1	14	TRBJ2-3	NA	NA	TGTGCCAGCAGTGGACAGGTCGGGACAGATACGCAGTATTTT	CASSGQVGTDTQYF
TRBV18	16	TRBJ2-3	TRBD1	NA	TGTGCCAGCTCAGGACAGGGGGTGTTCAGCACAGATACGCAGTATTTT	CASSGQGVFSTDTQYF
TRBV29-1	15	TRBJ2-5	TRBD2	NA	TGCAGCGTTGCACCGGCGGGGGGGTACCAAGAGACCCAGTACTTC	CSVAPAGGYQETQYF
TRBV18	14	TRBJ2-5	NA	once	TGTGCCAGCTCACCGCGGACAGGAGGGGAGACCCAGTACTTC	CASSPRTGGETQYF
TRBV6-1	19	TRBJ2-5	TRBD1	NA	TGTGCCAGCAGTGAAGCGATATACGGGGACAGAAGAATTCAAGAGACCCAGTACTTC	CASSEAIYGDRRIQETQYF
TRBV7-9	12	TRBJ1-2	NA	once	TGTGCCAGCAGCGAACAGGGTCCGGGCTACACCTTC	CASSEQGPGYTF
TRBV29-1	13	TRBJ2-7	NA	NA	TGCAGCGCTGGTGGAGGGGGCAGGTACGAGCAGTACTTC	CSAGGGGRYEQYF
TRBV5-1	13	TRBJ2-4	TRBD2	few	TGCGCCAGCAGCTTCTTCGGGGGGGACATTCAGTACTTC	CASSFFGGDIQYF
TRBV5-4	14	TRBJ2-5	NA	NA	TGTGCCAGCAGCCAAGGACTCTCGGGAGAGACCCAGTACTTC	CASSQGLSGETQYF
TRBV6-6	14	TRBJ1-1	NA	few	TGTGCCAGCAGTTATAGGGGCGCGGTCACTGAAGCTTTCTTT	CASSYRGAVTEAFF
TRBV6-1	12	TRBJ2-1	NA	NA	TGTGCCAGCAAGGTAGGGGTCGATGAGCAGTTCTTC	CASKVGVDEQFF
TRBV7-8	20	TRBJ2-3	TRBD2	NA	TGTGCCAGCAGCTTAGAGGTAGCGGGGGGGTTTGTTTCTAGCACAGATACGCAGTATTTT	CASSLEVAGGFVSSTDTQYF
TRBV6-5	15	TRBJ1-5	TRBD1	NA	TGTGCCAGCAGTTTAACCCTGACAGGGAATCAGCCCCAGCATTTT	CASSLTLTGNQPQHF
TRBV30	12	TRBJ2-7	TRBD1	NA	TGTGCCTGGAGTGCAGGGGGCTACGAGCAGTACTTC	CAWSAGGYEQYF
TRBV27	15	TRBJ1-2	TRBD1	NA	TGTGCCAGCAGTATACGACAGGGGGAAGGAGGGGGCTACACCTTC	CASSIRQGEGGGYTF
TRBV5-4	15	TRBJ2-3	TRBD2	NA	TGTGCCAGCATGTCCGGGACTAGCGGGGGAGATACGCAGTATTTT	CASMSGTSGGDTQYF
TRBV29-1	16	TRBJ2-5	TRBD1	NA	TGCAGCGTTGAAGGTCCCAGGGGGCCTCCAGGGGAGACCCAGTACTTC	CSVEGPRGPPGETQYF
TRBV5-6	16	TRBJ2-7	TRBD2	NA	TGTGCCAGCAGCTTCCTAGCGGGGGGGATCGGGAACGAGCAGTACTTC	CASSFLAGGIGNEQYF
TRBV4-1	14	TRBJ1-2	NA	NA	TGCGCCAGCAGCCGAACCAGGGATAGGGGTGGCTACACCTTC	CASSRTRDRGGYTF
TRBV7-8	14	TRBJ1-1	TRBD1	few	TGTGCCAGCAGCCAAGGACAGGGGGGCACTGAAGCTTTCTTT	CASSQGQGGTEAFF
TRBV7-6	16	TRBJ1-1	NA	NA	TGTGCCAGCAGCCAACGGGACAAGGGGTGGGGCACTGAAGCTTTCTTT	CASSQRDKGWGTEAFF
TRBV6-5	16	TRBJ2-3	NA	NA	TGTGCCAGCAGTTACCGCGAGGGAGGGGGGGTCGATACGCAGTATTTT	CASSYREGGGVDTQYF
TRBV6-6	15	TRBJ2-1	NA	once	TGTGCCAGCAGCTATTCCCCCCACTCCTACAATGAGCAGTTCTTC	CASSYSPHSYNEQFF
TRBV19	15	TRBJ2-6	NA	NA	TGTGCCAGTAGGACGTCGTCGACTTGGGCCAACGTCCTGACTTTC	CASRTSSTWANVLTF
TRBV5-4	14	TRBJ2-7	TRBD2	NA	TGTGCCAGCAGCTTTACTAGCGGGTCCTACGAGCAGTACTTC	CASSFTSGSYEQYF
TRBV10-3	15	TRBJ2-2	TRBD2	NA	TGTGCCATCAGTGACTCTAGCGGGGACACCGGGGAGCTGTTTTTT	CAISDSSGDTGELFF
TRBV30	12	TRBJ1-4	TRBD1	NA	TGTGCCTGGGGGACAGGGGGAGGAAAACTGTTTTTT	CAWGTGGGKLFF
TRBV7-2	18	TRBJ2-7	TRBD2	once	TGTGCCAGCAGCTTACAGACTACTAGCGGGGGGCCCACCTACGAGCAGTACTTC	CASSLQTTSGGPTYEQYF
TRBV5-1	16	TRBJ2-7	TRBD1	NA	TGCGCCAGCAGCCTCCCCCGGGACAGCCTTTCCTACGAGCAGTACTTC	CASSLPRDSLSYEQYF
TRBV12-1	15	TRBJ2-3	NA	NA	TGTGCCAGCAGCTTTGGTGGGGGCGGGACAGATACGCAGTATTTT	CASSFGGGGTDTQYF
TRBV7-3	13	TRBJ2-7	NA	NA	TGTGCCAGCAGCTTAGGGACCGGGAGCGAGCAGTACTTC	CASSLGTGSEQYF
TRBV5-1	17	TRBJ2-5	TRBD2	NA	TGCGCCAGCAGCCCCTTACTAGCGGGGGACCTCCAAGAGACCCAGTACTTC	CASSPLLAGDLQETQYF
TRBV7-2	14	TRBJ1-4	NA	NA	TGTGCCAGCAGCGCCGGCACCGGAGAGGAAAAACTGTTTTTT	CASSAGTGEEKLFF
TRBV5-1	12	TRBJ1-1	NA	NA	TGCGCCAGCGGAGGGCCGAACACTGAAGCTTTCTTT	CASGGPNTEAFF
TRBV11-2	15	TRBJ1-1	NA	NA	TGTGCCAGCAGCGTACCTCAGGTCTCAAACACTGAAGCTTTCTTT	CASSVPQVSNTEAFF
TRBV7-9	15	TRBJ1-6	TRBD1	NA	TGTGCCAGCCTACAGGGGGATAGTTATAATTCACCCCTCCACTTT	CASLQGDSYNSPLHF
TRBV19	13	TRBJ1-5	NA	NA	TGTGCCAGTAGTATCGAGGCCAATCAGCCCCAGCATTTT	CASSIEANQPQHF
TRBV13	12	TRBJ2-4	TRBD1	few	TGTGCCAGCAGCCGACAGGGCGACATTCAGTACTTC	CASSRQGDIQYF
TRBV4-1	14	TRBJ1-2	TRBD1	NA	TGCGCCAGCAGCCCCAGCGGGGACAGGGATGACTACACCTTC	CASSPSGDRDDYTF
TRBV9	14	TRBJ1-4	NA	NA	TGTGCCAGCAGCGTAGCCGGGATAGGTGAAAAACTGTTTTTT	CASSVAGIGEKLFF